One T cell receptor beta chain is described in this entry. This specimen belongs to a study of vaccination and CD4 T cells after COVID-19. TCRdb reprocessed the PCR reads with MiXCR, giving one entry per CDR3 protein. The sample lists 15,000 to 16,000 distinct CDR3 sequences; roughly two thirds were seen once. This specimen was CD4+ T cells from blood, taken after SARS-CoV-2 vaccination. This clonotype originated in a human donor who had recovered from COVID-19.

Here the CDR3 reads CSARPRGLVFPDTQYF. The CDR3 DNA reads as TGCAGTGCCAGGCCGAGGGGTCTAGTTTTCCCAGATACGCAGTATTTT. The chain joins TRBV20-1 to TRBJ2-3; the D call may be TRBD1 or TRBD2 (5 bases each). The V and J ends lost 6 bases and 4 bases respectively, with 23 bases between them. Germline V lookup: CDR1 DFQATT, CDR2 SNEGSKA (reference sequence). The CDR3 consists of 16 residues.